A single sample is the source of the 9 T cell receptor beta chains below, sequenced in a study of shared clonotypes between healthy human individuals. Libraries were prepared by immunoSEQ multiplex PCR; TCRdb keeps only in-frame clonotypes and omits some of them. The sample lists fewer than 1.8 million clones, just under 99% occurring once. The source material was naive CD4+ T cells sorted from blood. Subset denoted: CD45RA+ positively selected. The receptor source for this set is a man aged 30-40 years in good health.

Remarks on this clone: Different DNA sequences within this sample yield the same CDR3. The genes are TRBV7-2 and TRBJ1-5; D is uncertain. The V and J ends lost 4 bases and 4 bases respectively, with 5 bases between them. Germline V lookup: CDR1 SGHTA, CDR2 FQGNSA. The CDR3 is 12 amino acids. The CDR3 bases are TGTGCCAGCAGCTCCCTTAATCAGCCCCAGCATTTT. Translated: CASSSLNQPQHF.

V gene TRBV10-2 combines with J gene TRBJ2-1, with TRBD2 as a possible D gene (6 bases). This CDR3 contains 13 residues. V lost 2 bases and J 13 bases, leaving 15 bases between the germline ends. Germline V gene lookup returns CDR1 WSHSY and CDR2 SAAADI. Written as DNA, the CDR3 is TGCGCCAGCAGTGAGCCGGTCGGGGGACCCCAGTTCTTC. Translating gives CASSEPVGGPQFF.

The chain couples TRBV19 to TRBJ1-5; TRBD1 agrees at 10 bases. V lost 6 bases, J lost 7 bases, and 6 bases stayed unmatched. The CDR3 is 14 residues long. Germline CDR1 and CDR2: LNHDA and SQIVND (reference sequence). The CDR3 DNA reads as TGTGCCAGTAGGGACGACAGGGGGCGACAGCCCCAGCATTTT. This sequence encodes CASRDDRGRQPQHF.

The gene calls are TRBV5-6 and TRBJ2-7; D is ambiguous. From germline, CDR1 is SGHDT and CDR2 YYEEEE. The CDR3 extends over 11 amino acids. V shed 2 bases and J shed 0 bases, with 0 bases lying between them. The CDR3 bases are TGTGCCAGCAGCTTCTCCTACGAGCAGTACTTC. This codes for CASSFSYEQYF.

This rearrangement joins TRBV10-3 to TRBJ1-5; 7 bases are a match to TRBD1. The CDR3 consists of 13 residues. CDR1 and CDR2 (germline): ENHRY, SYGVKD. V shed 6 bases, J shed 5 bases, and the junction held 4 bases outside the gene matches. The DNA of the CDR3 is TGTGCCATCAGGCCAGACAGGGATCAGCCCCAGCATTTT. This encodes CAIRPDRDQPQHF.

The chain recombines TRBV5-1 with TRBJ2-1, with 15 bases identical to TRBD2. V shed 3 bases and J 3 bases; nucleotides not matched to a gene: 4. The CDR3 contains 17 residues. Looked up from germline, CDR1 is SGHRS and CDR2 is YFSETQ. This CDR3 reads CASSSGLAGGFYNEQFF. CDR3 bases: TGCGCCAGCAGCTCGGGACTAGCGGGAGGTTTCTACAATGAGCAGTTCTTC.

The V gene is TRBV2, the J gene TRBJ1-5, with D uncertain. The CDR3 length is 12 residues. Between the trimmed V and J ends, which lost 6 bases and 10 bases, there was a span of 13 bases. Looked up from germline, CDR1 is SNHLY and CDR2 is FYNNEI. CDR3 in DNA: TGTGCCAGCAGGGGCCAGTTGCAACCCCAGCATTTT. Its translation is CASRGQLQPQHF.

CDR3 bases: TGTGCCAGCGTCGCTCCCGGGACAGGGTCCTACGAGCAGTACTTC. It codes for CASVAPGTGSYEQYF. The chain joins TRBV6-1 to TRBJ2-7; 9 nucleotides align to TRBD1. Germline CDR1 reads MNHNS; CDR2 reads SASEGT. The CDR3 consists of 15 residues. Trimming cost V 8 bases and J 1 base; bases outside gene matches: 9.

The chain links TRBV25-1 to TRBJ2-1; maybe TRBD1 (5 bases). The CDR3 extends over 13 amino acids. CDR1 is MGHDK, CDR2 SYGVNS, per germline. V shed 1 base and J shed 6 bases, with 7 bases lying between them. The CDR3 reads CASSEFDSNEQFF. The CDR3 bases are TGTGCCAGCAGTGAATTCGACAGCAATGAGCAGTTCTTC.